A single sample gave rise to the 20 T cell receptor beta chains below, sequenced in a study of tumor and adjacent non-tumor tissue in lung cancer. A modified ARM-PCR protocol with three rounds of nested PCR amplified TCRbeta. TCRdb independently ran MiXCR on the multiplex PCR reads; one entry per CDR3 protein. The sample has 120,000 or so distinct CDR3 sequences; nearly 85% are singletons. This sample's RNA came from whole unsorted tissue. The sample was lung tumor tissue. Every receptor here comes from a man between 65 and 85 years old with non-small cell lung cancer.

The chain links TRBV13 to TRBJ2-7; possibly TRBD2 for D (6 bases). This CDR3 comprises 13 residues. Germline assignment: CDR1 PRHDT and CDR2 FYEKMQ (reference sequence). The V and J ends lost 4 bases and 7 bases respectively, with 14 bases between them. The CDR3 coding sequence is TGTGCCAGCAGCTCGAACACGGGGGATGAGCAGTACTTC. Its protein is CASSSNTGDEQYF.

This sequence joins TRBV29-1 and TRBJ2-5, with D unclear. Trimming stripped 6 bases from V and 1 base from J, with 12 bases between. The germline V gene encodes CDR1 SQVTM and CDR2 ANQGSEA. This CDR3 region has 13 residues. Written as DNA, the CDR3 is TGCAGCGTGGCCAACGGTTTCCAAGAGACCCAGTACTTC. Its protein product is CSVANGFQETQYF.

As regards this clonotype: This may stem from a read error, because a much larger clone lies one nucleotide away. The chain is built from TRBV20-1 and TRBJ2-7, with D perhaps matching TRBD1 (6 bases). Trimming shortened V by 5 bases and J by 0 bases, and 14 bases separated the two germline ends. Germline CDR1 and CDR2: DFQATT and SNEGSKA (reference sequence). The CDR3 totals 14 residues. The CDR3 region has the DNA TGCAGTGCTGGCCCCGGGACATTCTCCTACGAGCAGTACTTC. This gives the protein CSAGPGTFSYEQYF.

On this clonotype itself: At one end the junction does not follow the germline gene, possibly because of a read error. The V gene is TRBV10-1, the J gene TRBJ2-3; D remains ambiguous. The CDR3 runs to 16 residues. CDR1 is WNHNN, CDR2 SYGVQD, per germline (reference sequence). The CDR3 reads CTSSEGHGPSTDTQYF. The CDR3 nucleotides read TGCACCAGCAGCGAAGGGCACGGACCATCAACAGATACGCAATATTTT.

On this clonotype itself: The junction shows a germline mismatch at one end, possibly a read error. This chain uses TRBV7-9 with TRBJ1-2; 9 positions agree with TRBD1. CDR3 length: 17 amino acids. Germline CDR1 is SEHNR and CDR2 is FQNEAQ (reference sequence). CDR3 in amino acids: CVSNLVGGTGGSYGYTF. DNA of the CDR3: TGTGTCAGCAACTTGGTAGGGGGCACAGGGGGCAGCTATGGCTACACCTTC.

J is TRBJ2-1 and V is TRBV10-2; D call uncertain. Germline values: CDR1 WSHSY, CDR2 SAAADI. The ends were cut back, 7 bases at V and 8 bases at J, with 21 bases in the middle. There are 15 residues in the CDR3. The DNA of the CDR3 is TGCGCCAGCAAGTCCCCTGGACCCTCCTCTCATGAGCAGTTCTTC. Its translation is CASKSPGPSSHEQFF.

The J gene is TRBJ2-5, the V gene TRBV12-3 or TRBV12-4, with 13 bases identical to TRBD2. The CDR3 has 15 residues. V lost 9 bases and J lost 5; bases outside the gene matches: 9. The CDR3 coding sequence is TGTGCCAGTGGCGGACTAGCGGGAGTGGTGGAGACCCAGTACTTC. Its protein is CASGGLAGVVETQYF.

This CDR3 is CARSLGGGLSNSPLHF. The DNA of the CDR3 is TGTGCCAGGAGCCTCGGAGGGGGTCTGAGTAATTCACCCCTCCACTTT. The J gene is TRBJ1-6, the V gene TRBV12-3 or TRBV12-4, with a weak D call TRBD1 (6 bases). The CDR3 loop spans 16 amino acids. The V and J ends lost 9 bases and 6 bases respectively, with 21 bases between them.

Regarding this clonotype: A much larger clone differs from this one at a single base, so this may be a read error. The chain uses TRBV20-1 and TRBJ2-7, with 7 bases fitting TRBD2. The length of the CDR3 is 15 residues. Germline V lookup: CDR1 DFQATT, CDR2 SNEGSKA (reference sequence). This CDR3 reads CSTRDGTSAYEEQYF. CDR3 DNA: TGCAGTACTAGAGATGGTACTAGCGCTTATGAAGAGCAGTACTTC.

This clonotype was picked up many times. The CDR3 protein is CASSGGESSYNEQFF. In DNA, the CDR3 is TGCGCCAGCAGTGGAGGCGAATCCTCCTACAATGAGCAGTTCTTC. The chain is built from TRBV10-1 and TRBJ2-1; the D is unclear. V was pared by 4 bases and J by 0 bases, with 10 bases between. Germline V gene data show CDR1 as WNHNN and CDR2 as SYGVQD (reference sequence). This CDR3 contains 15 residues.

The CDR3 bases are TGTGCCAGCAGCTTAGTAAGCGTAAACGCCGTGGAGCTGTTTTTT. Encoded protein: CASSLVSVNAVELFF. The chain has TRBV7-8 and TRBJ2-2; D is ambiguous. Trimming pared 1 base from V and 10 bases from J, leaving 16 bases between. The CDR3 runs to 15 residues. Germline V gene sequence: CDR1 SGHVS, CDR2 FQNEAQ.

This clonotype turned up a few times. A read error may produce the germline difference seen at one junction end. The chain employs TRBV10-1 and TRBJ2-2, with D perhaps TRBD2 (6 bases). In germline, CDR1 is WNHNN, CDR2 SYGVQD (reference sequence). The CDR3 sequence is 17 residues long. As DNA, the CDR3 is TGCGCTAGCAGTGGCGGCAGTGGGACGATAAACACCGGGGGGCTGTTTTTT. Residues: CASSGGSGTINTGGLFF.

Note on this clonotype: Given a much more abundant clone one base away, this may be a read error. The chain links TRBV28 to TRBJ1-5; TRBD1 matches at 8 bases. Germline-derived CDR1 and CDR2 are MDHEN and SYDVKM. The CDR3 is 14 amino acids. In nucleotides, the CDR3 is TGTGCCGGCAGTGTGACAGGGGAGAATCAGCCCCAGCATTTT. Translation: CAGSVTGENQPQHF.

A note on this clonotype: At one of its ends the junction is not consistent with the germline gene, which may arise from a read error. Written as DNA, the CDR3 is TGTGCCAGCAGTGTTATAGCGGGGGTGTCCACAGATACGCAATATTTT. It codes for CASSVIAGVSTDTQYF. The chain links TRBV28 to TRBJ2-3; 9 bases match TRBD2. The CDR3 has 16 residues. The germline V gene has CDR1 MDHEN and CDR2 SYDVKM. The full variable domain, with the rest looked up from reference TRBV28 and TRBJ2-3, is DVKVTQSSRYLVKRTGEKVFLECVQDMDHENMFWYRQDPGLGLRLIYFSYDVKMKEKGDIPEGYSVSREKKERFSLILESASTNQTSMYLCASSVIAGVSTDTQYFGPGTRLTVL.

Comments on this clonotype: The junction does not match germline at one end; this may be a read error. The rearrangement uses TRBV5-4 and TRBJ2-2; 9 bases agree with TRBD1. CDR3 length equals 18 residues. CDR1 is SGHNT, CDR2 YYREEE, per germline (reference sequence). As DNA, the CDR3 is TGTGCCAGCAGCCCGCCGGGACAGGGTTTGACGAACACTGGGGAGCTGTTTTTT. Encoded protein: CASSPPGQGLTNTGELFF.

This clonotype was recorded at least ten times. A read error may explain this, as a much larger clone is one base away. The chain uses TRBV6-5 and TRBJ1-2; 8 bases line up with TRBD1. Germline trimming cut 7 bases from V and 12 bases from J; bases unmatched to any gene: 13. In germline, CDR1 is MNHEY, CDR2 SVGAGI. The CDR3 is 13 residues long. The CDR3 sequence is CASTQGAREGHTF. The CDR3 nucleotides are TGTGCCAGCACCCAGGGGGCGCGGGAGGGCCACACCTTC.

V is TRBV12-5 and J is TRBJ1-5; D is perhaps TRBD1 (5 bases). The V gene's germline CDR1 is LGHNT and CDR2 FRNRAP. This CDR3 is 13 amino acids long. CDR3 protein: CVNGFDRNQPQHF. In DNA, the CDR3 is TGTGTTAATGGTTTCGACAGAAATCAGCCCCAGCATTTT.

The sample holds a few counts of this clonotype. One junction end disagrees with the germline gene, perhaps due to a read error. This chain uses TRBV11-3 with TRBJ2-2; 8 nucleotides align to TRBD1. This CDR3 has 15 amino acids. Per germline, CDR1 SGHNT and CDR2 YENEEA. CDR3 amino acids: CVSTGQGRNTGELFF. The CDR3 DNA is TGTGTCAGCACAGGACAGGGAAGGAACACCGGGGAGCTGTTTTTT.

The rearrangement uses TRBV28 and TRBJ1-1, with TRBD1 matching 9 bases. Per the germline V gene, CDR1 is MDHEN and CDR2 is SYDVKM. The V segment lost 6 bases and the J segment 0 bases; nucleotides outside the gene matches: 2. CDR3 length equals 14 residues. CDR3 residues: CASRTGGMNTEAFF. The DNA of the CDR3 is TGTGCCAGCAGAACAGGGGGCATGAACACTGAAGCTTTCTTT.

Concerning this clonotype itself: The junction does not match germline at one end; this may be a read error. This chain uses TRBV11-2 with TRBJ2-1, with D maybe TRBD1 (5 bases). This CDR3 spans 14 amino acids. Germline CDR1 is SGHAT and CDR2 is FQNNGV. The CDR3 DNA reads TGTGCCAGCACCTTAGCTAGACAGTACAATAAGCAGTTCTTC. Residues: CASTLARQYNKQFF.